The 19 T cell receptor beta chains below were found in one sample sequenced in a study of T cells after yellow fever vaccination (dated by TCRdb to the late 2010s). According to the study, the label for this sample's treatment or condition signals: live attenuated yellow fever vaccine strain. Receptors were amplified or captured by 5' RACE. These reads were obtained on an Illumina HiSeq 2500. Using fastp trimming at Q25 and MiXCR clonotype assembly, TCRdb reanalyzed the public sequencing data and kept in-frame beta chains. Every entry covers one CDR3 protein and lists the most common genes and DNA from its rows. This sample has 150,000 to 200,000 distinct CDR3 sequences in its table, and around 7.2% of those were observed once. Jointly, the top ten make up 2.5% of the sample. The sequencing used CD4+ T cells sorted from PBMCs, collected 5 to 6 days after the first yellow fever vaccination. These TCRs come from a man younger than 35 who received the YFV17D yellow fever vaccine.

This rearrangement joins TRBV11-2 to TRBJ1-3; D remains ambiguous. This CDR3 is built from 18 residues. V lost 6 bases and J 0 bases, leaving 21 bases between the germline ends. CDR1 is SGHAT, CDR2 FQNNGV, per germline. The CDR3, as DNA: TGTGCCAGCAGGGGTGGTTCGGGGTCCCGGCTCTCTGGAAACACCATATATTTT. It codes for CASRGGSGSRLSGNTIYF.

This clonotype was seen ten or more times. This chain joins TRBV7-2 and TRBJ2-4; the D is unclear. There are 13 residues in the CDR3. Germline V gene sequence: CDR1 SGHTA, CDR2 FQGNSA. V lost 1 base, J lost 2 bases, and 3 bases lay in between. CDR3 nucleotides: TGTGCCAGCAGCTTAGGGACCAAAAACATTCAGTACTTC. Translation gives CASSLGTKNIQYF.

This clonotype appeared many times. V and J are TRBV4-1 and TRBJ2-7; no firm D call. Trimming took off 0 bases at V and 2 bases at J, with 5 bases between the two ends. This CDR3 spans 13 amino acids. CDR1 is MGHRA and CDR2 is YSYEKL in the germline V gene. The CDR3 nucleotides are TGCGCCAGCAGCCAAGATTTGACCTACGAGCAGTACGTC. Residues: CASSQDLTYEQYV.

The chain recombines TRBV10-3 with TRBJ2-5; 10 bases match TRBD2. Per the germline V gene, CDR1 is ENHRY and CDR2 is SYGVKD. The CDR3 loop spans 14 amino acids. J lost 3 bases, V lost 5 bases, and 3 bases had no gene match. DNA of the CDR3: TGTGCCATCAGTCGAAGCGGGGGGGAAGAGACCCAGTACTTC. Translation gives CAISRSGGEETQYF.

This clonotype was seen repeatedly, ten times or more. The chain carries TRBV7-9 and TRBJ1-5; a weak D match, TRBD1 (5 bases). The V gene's germline CDR1 is SEHNR and CDR2 FQNEAQ (reference sequence). There are 17 residues in the CDR3. Trimming took off 4 bases at V and 6 bases at J, with 22 bases between the two ends. CDR3 protein: CASSSGEQTGKAQPQHF. CDR3 DNA sequence: TGTGCCAGCAGCTCCGGGGAACAAACAGGAAAAGCTCAGCCCCAGCATTTT.

The rearrangement links TRBV5-4 to TRBJ2-1, with 7 positions matching TRBD2. CDR3 length: 15 residues. The germline V gene encodes CDR1 SGHNT and CDR2 YYREEE (reference sequence). The trim removed 7 bases at V and 2 bases at J, leaving 9 bases unmatched. CDR3 sequence reads: CASPGVSGPYNEQFF. As DNA, the CDR3 is TGTGCCAGCCCCGGTGTTAGCGGGCCCTACAATGAGCAGTTCTTC.

This clonotype has ten or more counts. The rearrangement links TRBV7-2 to TRBJ2-1, with 7 bases fitting TRBD1. The germline V gene encodes CDR1 SGHTA and CDR2 FQGNSA. The CDR3 has 17 amino acids. Losses at the gene ends were 0 bases for V and 0 bases for J; bases not matched to a gene: 5. The CDR3 protein is CASSLARTGSSYNEQFF. DNA of the CDR3: TGTGCCAGCAGCTTAGCTAGGACAGGTAGCTCCTACAATGAGCAGTTCTTC.

Comment on this clonotype: A clone one base away is much larger, so this may be a read error. The rearrangement uses TRBV3-1 and TRBJ2-5; 7 bases agree with TRBD2. The CDR3 is made up of 15 amino acids. Germline lookup yields CDR1 LGHDT and CDR2 YNNKEL (reference sequence). CDR3 in amino acids: CDSSLNPSGGETQYF. The DNA of the CDR3 is TGTGACAGCAGTCTTAATCCTAGCGGCGGGGAGACCCAGTACTTC.

This clonotype was seen ten or more times. The chain links TRBV10-3 to TRBJ2-3; TRBD1 agrees at 7 bases. With 5 bases clipped from V and 0 bases from J, the junction kept 8 bases outside the gene matches. The V gene's germline CDR1 is ENHRY and CDR2 SYGVKD. The CDR3 contains 16 residues. The CDR3 protein is CAISTSGTDSTDTQYF. In nucleotides, the CDR3 is TGTGCCATCAGTACGTCCGGGACAGATAGCACAGATACGCAGTATTTT.

This clonotype showed up many times. The chain combines TRBV6-2 or TRBV6-3 with TRBJ1-2, with unresolved D. V was pared by 6 bases and J by 5 bases, with 13 bases between. Germline CDR1 MNHEY, CDR2 SVGEGT. There are 13 residues in the CDR3. CDR3 in DNA: TGTGCCAGCAGGCCCGACGCGCCTTATGGCTACACCTTC. Protein product: CASRPDAPYGYTF.

In its sample, this clonotype ranks as medium-sized. The chain combines TRBV11-2 with TRBJ2-3; the match to TRBD1 covers 8 bases. V shed 8 bases and J 4 bases; nucleotides not matched to a gene: 8. CDR1 and CDR2 from the germline V gene are SGHAT and FQNNGV. CDR3 size: 14 residues. The CDR3 nucleotides read TGTGCCAGCGCTTGGACAGGGCTTGCAGATACGCAGTATTTT. The encoded protein is CASAWTGLADTQYF.

This clonotype was detected many times. The chain carries TRBV4-3 and TRBJ1-1, with unresolved D. The V and J ends lost 0 bases and 6 bases respectively, with 8 bases between them. The CDR3 runs to 13 residues. CDR1 LGHNA and CDR2 YSLEER come from the germline V gene. The CDR3 protein is CASSQDFVAEAFF. The CDR3 nucleotides are TGCGCCAGCAGCCAAGATTTCGTCGCTGAAGCTTTCTTT.

This clonotype was seen many times. This chain links TRBV12-3 or TRBV12-4 with TRBJ2-3; TRBD1 might be the D (6 bases). V lost 5 bases and J lost 4, with 16 bases in between. This CDR3 spans 15 amino acids. CDR3 DNA sequence: TGTGCCAGCAGTATCACGGGACATGATTCAGATACGCAGTATTTT. Amino acids: CASSITGHDSDTQYF.

Details on this clonotype: At one end, the junction sequence differs from germline, possibly due to a read error. The gene calls are TRBV5-1 and TRBJ1-4; 7 nucleotides align to TRBD1. This CDR3 comprises 15 residues. CDR1 and CDR2 from the germline V gene are SGHRS and YFSETQ. In DNA form, the CDR3 reads TGCACCAGCAGCTACGCCGGGACAGAGTATGAAAAACTGTTTTTT. It specifies CTSSYAGTEYEKLFF.

This clonotype was seen more than once but under ten times. The V gene is TRBV14, the J gene TRBJ2-1, with 8 bases that match TRBD1. This CDR3 spans 13 amino acids. The germline CDR1 and CDR2 sequences are SGHDN and FVKESK. The trim removed 6 bases at V and 7 bases at J, leaving 5 bases unmatched. The CDR3 loop reads CASRVTGGNEQFF. CDR3 coding DNA: TGTGCCAGCAGAGTCACAGGGGGTAATGAGCAGTTCTTC. The whole variable domain, remainder taken from reference TRBV14 and TRBJ2-1, is EAGVTQFPSHSVIEKGQTVTLRCDPISGHDNLYWYRRVMGKEIKFLLHFVKESKQDESGMPNNRFLAERTGGTYSTLKVQPAELEDSGVYFCASRVTGGNEQFFGPGTRLTVL.

The chain recombines TRBV4-3 with TRBJ1-2, with D unclear. Germline-derived CDR1 and CDR2 are LGHNA and YSLEER. CDR3 length: 15 amino acids. V was trimmed by 1 base and J by 4 bases, leaving 13 bases between them. CDR3 region: CASSQVGGIPYGYTF. The CDR3 nucleotides are TGCGCCAGCAGCCAAGTAGGAGGGATTCCCTATGGCTACACCTTC.

This clonotype was observed many times. The chain is built from TRBV7-2 and TRBJ2-5; the D is unclear. The V gene lost 6 bases and the J gene lost 11 bases, with 13 bases spanning the gap. Germline values: CDR1 SGHTA, CDR2 FQGNSA. The CDR3 length is 11 residues. The CDR3 reads CASSYYEEQYF. The CDR3 DNA is TGTGCCAGCAGTTATTACGAAGAGCAGTACTTC.

This clonotype has ten or more counts. The chain employs TRBV12-3 or TRBV12-4 and TRBJ1-1; no definite D call. V dropped 5 bases and J dropped 0 bases, with 13 bases sitting between them. The CDR3 totals 15 residues. CDR3 sequence (DNA): TGTGCCAGCAGTCCCATCGCCACCATGAACACTGAAGCTTTCTTT. It yields the protein CASSPIATMNTEAFF.

This clonotype has just a few counts. V gene TRBV19 combines with J gene TRBJ1-1; D unclear. The CDR3 contains 16 residues. With 0 bases removed from V and 6 bases from J, the gap between germline ends came to 17 bases. The V gene's germline CDR1 is LNHDA and CDR2 SQIVND (reference sequence). CDR3 sequence: CASSIDLGRVRAEAFF. The DNA of the CDR3 is TGTGCCAGTAGTATAGATCTTGGGAGGGTACGGGCTGAAGCTTTCTTT.